The 5 T cell receptor beta chains below all came from one sample that was sequenced in a study of OX40 agonist ivuxolimab in advanced cancers. Repertoires were generated with immunoSEQ multiplex PCR, while TCRdb's copy carries only in-frame clones and drops some. Of roughly 70,000 clones listed, around 84% are singletons. The material was CD4+ or CD8+ T cells sorted from blood, obtained in a trial of the OX40 agonist ivuxolimab. The receptors derive from an adult with an advanced solid tumor such as melanoma, head and neck, liver or kidney cancer.

The rearrangement joins TRBV10-3 to TRBJ1-2, with D unclear. In germline, CDR1 is ENHRY, CDR2 SYGVKD. The length of the CDR3 is 14 residues. Trimming pared 5 bases from V and 5 bases from J, leaving 15 bases between. The CDR3, as DNA: TGTGCCATCAGTTTGTCCCCTGATTTGTATGGCTACACCTTC. It codes for CAISLSPDLYGYTF.

The chain combines TRBV21-1 with TRBJ1-5. TRBV21-1 is tagged as a pseudogene. The CDR3 is made up of 12 amino acids. The CDR3 DNA reads as TGTGCCAGCAGCAAATGGGACGGGGCCCAGCATTTT. It translates to CASSKWDGAQHF.

This sequence joins TRBV28 and TRBJ2-3; unclear D gene. The CDR3 contains 15 residues. V dropped 3 bases and J dropped 2 bases, with 12 bases sitting between them. Per germline, CDR1 MDHEN and CDR2 SYDVKM. The CDR3 region has the DNA TGTGCCAGCAGTTTCGGCCAAAAGGCCACAGATACGCAGTATTTT. Its translation is CASSFGQKATDTQYF.

The genes are TRBV2 and TRBJ1-1; D remains ambiguous. CDR3 length: 12 residues. The germline gives CDR1 SNHLY, CDR2 FYNNEI. V was cut by 0 bases and J by 4 bases, with 3 bases left in between. The CDR3 is CASSEAVTEAFF. The CDR3 DNA follows: TGTGCCAGCAGTGAAGCGGTCACTGAAGCTTTCTTT.

The DNA for the CDR3 is TGTGCCAGCAGCCTCAGCGGGGGCTTATACAATGAGCAGTTCTTC. Its protein is CASSLSGGLYNEQFF. This chain links TRBV7-9 with TRBJ2-1; 8 bases match TRBD2. The V and J ends lost 5 bases and 4 bases, in that order; junction bases with no gene match: 7. Germline values: CDR1 SEHNR, CDR2 FQNEAQ (reference sequence). The CDR3 is made up of 15 amino acids.